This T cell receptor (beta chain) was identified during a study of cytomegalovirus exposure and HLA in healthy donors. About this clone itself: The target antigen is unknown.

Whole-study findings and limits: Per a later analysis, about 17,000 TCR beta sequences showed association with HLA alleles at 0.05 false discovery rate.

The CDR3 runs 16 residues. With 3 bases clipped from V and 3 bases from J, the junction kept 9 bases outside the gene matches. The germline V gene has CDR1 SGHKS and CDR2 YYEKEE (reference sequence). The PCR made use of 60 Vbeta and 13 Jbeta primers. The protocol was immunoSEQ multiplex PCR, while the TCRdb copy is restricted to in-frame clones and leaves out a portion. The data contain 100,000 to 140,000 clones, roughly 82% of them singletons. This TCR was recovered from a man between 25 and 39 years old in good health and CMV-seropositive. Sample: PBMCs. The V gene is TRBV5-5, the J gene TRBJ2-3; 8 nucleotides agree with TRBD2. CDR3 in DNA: TGTGCCAGCAGCTCGTCCGGGGGGGCCCTGACAGATACGCAGTATTTT. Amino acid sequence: CASSSSGGALTDTQYF.